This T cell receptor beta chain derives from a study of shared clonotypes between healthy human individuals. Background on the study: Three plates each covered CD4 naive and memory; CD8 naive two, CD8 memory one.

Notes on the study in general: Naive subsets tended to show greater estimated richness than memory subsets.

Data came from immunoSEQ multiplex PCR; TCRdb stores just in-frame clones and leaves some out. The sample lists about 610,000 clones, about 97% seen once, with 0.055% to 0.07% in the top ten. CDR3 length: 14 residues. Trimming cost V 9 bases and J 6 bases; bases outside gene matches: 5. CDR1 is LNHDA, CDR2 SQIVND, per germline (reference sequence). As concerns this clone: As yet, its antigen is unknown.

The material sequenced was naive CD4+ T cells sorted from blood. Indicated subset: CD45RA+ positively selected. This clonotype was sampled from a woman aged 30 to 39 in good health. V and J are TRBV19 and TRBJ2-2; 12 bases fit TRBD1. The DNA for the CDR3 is TGTGCCAGCAGCGGGACAGGGGGCTCCGGGGAGCTGTTTTTT. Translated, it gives CASSGTGGSGELFF.